This T cell receptor beta chain appears in the sequencing data of a study of blood T cell repertoires in COVID-19 (dated by TCRdb to the early 2020s). Background on the whole study: The collaborator samples originated in the United States, Italy and Spain and spanned the acute and convalescent phases of COVID-19. The prospective study material was composed of cDNA or gDNA derived from T cells, B-cell-depleted T cells, or PBMCs. The dataset comprised deeply sampled blood TCRbeta repertoires from subjects exposed to, actively infected with, or recovered from COVID-19. A freely available public database, intended as a resource for researchers studying the immune response to SARS-CoV-2, is where the repertoires were released. The samples were drawn from two sources: the first 160 participants of the ongoing ImmuneRACE study, and 1,200 or so subjects contributed by 6 global collaborators. Nearly every sample came with metadata listing a de-identified subject ID, COVID-19 status, age in years and sex. Where available, HLA class I and class II types were obtained from metadata supplied by the sample provider rather than from assay-based typing.

The collaborating institutions used their own protocols to collect whole blood in K2EDTA tubes. For TCRbeta analysis, collaborators shipped samples in one of three forms: frozen whole blood, isolated PBMCs, or DNA extracted from either of those sample types. Taken from the germline V gene, the CDR1 and CDR2 loops are MDHEN and SYDVKM. V gives up 8 bases and J gives up 5 bases, and the segment between their germline ends measures 10 bases. The CDR3 goes from the cysteine to the phenylalanine over 11 residues. The sequence is cut down to CDR3 DNA, 33 bases in frame from base 1. The research as a whole found: Clinical and demographic metadata were provided uncurated, with the amount varying by source and participant.

Of note for this clone: No antigen is known for it. Nothing much larger sits one base from this clone, and base qualities are not available.

TCRbeta CDR3 regions were amplified from genomic DNA using the immunoSEQ Assay, a bias-controlled multiplex PCR. Per the original workflow: The number of nucleated cells in each sample was estimated from the amplification of reference gene primers within the assay. Sequence reads were collapsed and filtered to measure the absolute abundance of every unique TCRbeta CDR3 rearrangement. For each sample, productive Simpson clonality was calculated by taking the square root of Simpson's diversity index across productive rearrangements. Entries here come from immuneACCESS through TCRdb and include only in-frame sequences with V and J called. Some clones fail to appear in such tables; in the studies checked, an unresolved V gene covers under half of the shortfall, and the cause of the remainder is unknown. For V, J and clone size, that table is used; D and trimming come from the DNA. Present in this sample are around 81,000 clones, around 83% of which were seen just once. 40% to 45% of the sample rests with the top ten.

This sequence uses TRBV28 and TRBJ2-7, with TRBD2 as a weak D call on 5 bases. This receptor was obtained from an elderly man with acute or convalescent COVID-19. The source material was peripheral blood. The DNA reads TGTGCCAGCCTTGAGCGGAACGAGCAGTACTTC. This translates into CASLERNEQYF.